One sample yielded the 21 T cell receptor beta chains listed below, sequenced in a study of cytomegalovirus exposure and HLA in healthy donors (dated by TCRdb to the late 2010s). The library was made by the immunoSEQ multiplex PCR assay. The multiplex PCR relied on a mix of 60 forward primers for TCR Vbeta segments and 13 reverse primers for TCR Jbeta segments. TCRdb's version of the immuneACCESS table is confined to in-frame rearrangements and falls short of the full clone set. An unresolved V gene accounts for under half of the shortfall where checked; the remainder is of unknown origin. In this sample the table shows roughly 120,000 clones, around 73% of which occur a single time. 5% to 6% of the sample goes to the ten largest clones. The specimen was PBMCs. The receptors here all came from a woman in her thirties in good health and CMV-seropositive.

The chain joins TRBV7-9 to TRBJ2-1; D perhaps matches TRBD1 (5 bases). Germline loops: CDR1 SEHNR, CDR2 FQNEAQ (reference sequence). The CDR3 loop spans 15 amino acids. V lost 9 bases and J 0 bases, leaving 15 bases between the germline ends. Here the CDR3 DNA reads TGTGCCAGTTACACGTGGGGCTACTCCTACAATGAGCAGTTCTTC. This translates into CASYTWGYSYNEQFF.

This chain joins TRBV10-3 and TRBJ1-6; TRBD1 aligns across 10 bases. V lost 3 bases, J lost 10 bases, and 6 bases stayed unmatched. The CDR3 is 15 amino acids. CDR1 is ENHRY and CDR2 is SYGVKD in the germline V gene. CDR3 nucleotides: TGTGCCATCAGTGATGTCGGACAGGGGGAGTCACCCCTCCACTTT. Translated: CAISDVGQGESPLHF.

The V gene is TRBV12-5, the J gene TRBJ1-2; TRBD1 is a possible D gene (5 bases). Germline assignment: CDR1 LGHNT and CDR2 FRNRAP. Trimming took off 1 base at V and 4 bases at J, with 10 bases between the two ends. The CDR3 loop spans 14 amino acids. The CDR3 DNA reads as TGTGCTAGTGGTTTGGGGGGGGTGACCTATGGCTACACCTTC. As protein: CASGLGGVTYGYTF.

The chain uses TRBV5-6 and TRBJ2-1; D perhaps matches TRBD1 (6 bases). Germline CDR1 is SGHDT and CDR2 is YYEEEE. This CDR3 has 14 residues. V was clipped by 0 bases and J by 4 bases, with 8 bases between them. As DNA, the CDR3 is TGTGCCAGCAGCTTGGGGACAGTGTACAATGAGCAGTTCTTC. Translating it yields CASSLGTVYNEQFF.

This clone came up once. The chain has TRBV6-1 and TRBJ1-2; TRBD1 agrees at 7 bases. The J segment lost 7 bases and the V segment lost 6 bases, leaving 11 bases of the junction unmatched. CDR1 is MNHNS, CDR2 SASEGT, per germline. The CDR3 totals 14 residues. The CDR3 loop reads CASSEDRRTTGYTF. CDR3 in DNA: TGTGCCAGCAGCGAGGACAGGAGGACAACTGGCTACACCTTC.

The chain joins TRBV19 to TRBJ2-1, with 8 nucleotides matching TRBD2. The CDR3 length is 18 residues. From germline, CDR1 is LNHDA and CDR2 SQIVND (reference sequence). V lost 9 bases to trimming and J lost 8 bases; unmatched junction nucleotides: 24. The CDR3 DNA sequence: TGTGCCAGAGGTACCCAAATAGCACTAGCGGAAAGGATCTATGAGCAGTTCTTC. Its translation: CARGTQIALAERIYEQFF. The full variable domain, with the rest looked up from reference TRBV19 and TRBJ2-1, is DGGITQSPKYLFRKEGQNVTLSCEQNLNHDAMYWYRQDPGQGLRLIYYSQIVNDFQKGDIAEGYSVSREKKESFPLTVTSAQKNPTAFYLCARGTQIALAERIYEQFFGPGTRLTVL.

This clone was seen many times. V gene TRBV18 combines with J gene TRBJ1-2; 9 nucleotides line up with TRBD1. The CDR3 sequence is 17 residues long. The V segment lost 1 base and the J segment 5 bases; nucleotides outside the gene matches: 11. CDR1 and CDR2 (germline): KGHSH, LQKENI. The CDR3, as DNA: TGTGCCAGCTCACCACTGGGCTCACAGGGGGCGCAATATGGCTACACCTTC. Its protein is CASSPLGSQGAQYGYTF.

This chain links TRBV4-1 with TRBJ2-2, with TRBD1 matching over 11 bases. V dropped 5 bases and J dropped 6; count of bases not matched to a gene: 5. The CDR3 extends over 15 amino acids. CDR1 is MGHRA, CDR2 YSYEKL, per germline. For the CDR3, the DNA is TGCGCCAGCAGCATGGGACAGGGGGGTTCCGGGGAGCTGTTTTTT. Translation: CASSMGQGGSGELFF.

DNA of the CDR3: TGTGCCAGCAGCCCTGGACTAGGGAGAGAGACCCAGTACTTC. It specifies CASSPGLGRETQYF. V usage is TRBV27 and J usage is TRBJ2-5; 7 bases match TRBD2. J was trimmed by 4 bases and V by 6 bases; bases with no gene match: 8. In germline, CDR1 is MNHEY, CDR2 SMNVEV (reference sequence). CDR3 size: 14 residues.

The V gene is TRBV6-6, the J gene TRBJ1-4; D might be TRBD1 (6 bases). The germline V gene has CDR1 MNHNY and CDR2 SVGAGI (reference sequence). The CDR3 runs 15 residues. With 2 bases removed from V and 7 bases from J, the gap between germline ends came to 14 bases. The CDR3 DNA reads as TGTGCCAGCAGTTACGCTGAAAGGGGGGGTGAAAAACTGTTTTTT. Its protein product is CASSYAERGGEKLFF.

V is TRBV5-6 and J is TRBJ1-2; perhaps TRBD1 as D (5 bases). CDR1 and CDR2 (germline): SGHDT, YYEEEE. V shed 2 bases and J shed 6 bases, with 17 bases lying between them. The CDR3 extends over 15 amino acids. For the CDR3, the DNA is TGTGCCAGCAGCTTACCAGACAGTCGTCCCCATGGCTACACCTTC. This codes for CASSLPDSRPHGYTF.

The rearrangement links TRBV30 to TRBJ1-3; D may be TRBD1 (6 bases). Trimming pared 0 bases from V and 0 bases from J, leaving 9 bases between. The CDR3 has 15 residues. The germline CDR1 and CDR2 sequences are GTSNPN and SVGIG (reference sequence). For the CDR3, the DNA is TGTGCCTGGAGTGTATTAGGGGGCTCTGGAAACACCATATATTTT. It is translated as CAWSVLGGSGNTIYF.

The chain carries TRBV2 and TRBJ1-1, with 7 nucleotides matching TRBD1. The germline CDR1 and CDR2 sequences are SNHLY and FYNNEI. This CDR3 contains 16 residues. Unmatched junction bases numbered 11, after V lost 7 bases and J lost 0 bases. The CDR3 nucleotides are TGTGCCAGCAAGGATCGGGACAGCAATCTGAACACTGAAGCTTTCTTT. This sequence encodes CASKDRDSNLNTEAFF.

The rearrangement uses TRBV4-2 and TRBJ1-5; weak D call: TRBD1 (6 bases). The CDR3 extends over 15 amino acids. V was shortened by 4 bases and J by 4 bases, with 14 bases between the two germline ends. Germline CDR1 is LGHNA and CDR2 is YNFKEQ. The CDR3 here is CASSLRDIENQPQHF. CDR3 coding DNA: TGTGCCAGCAGCCTCCGGGACATAGAGAATCAGCCCCAGCATTTT.

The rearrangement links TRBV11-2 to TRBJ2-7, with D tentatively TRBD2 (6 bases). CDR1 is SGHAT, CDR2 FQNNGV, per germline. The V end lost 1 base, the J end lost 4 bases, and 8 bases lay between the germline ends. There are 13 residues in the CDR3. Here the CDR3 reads CASSLAGVYEQYF. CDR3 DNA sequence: TGTGCCAGCAGCTTAGCGGGAGTTTACGAGCAGTACTTC.

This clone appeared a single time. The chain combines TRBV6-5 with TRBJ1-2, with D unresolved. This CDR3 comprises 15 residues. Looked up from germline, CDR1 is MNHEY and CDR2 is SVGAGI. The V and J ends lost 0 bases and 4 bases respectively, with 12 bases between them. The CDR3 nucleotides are TGTGCCAGCAGTTACTCGTCGGGATTTGGCTATGGCTACACCTTC. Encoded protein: CASSYSSGFGYGYTF.

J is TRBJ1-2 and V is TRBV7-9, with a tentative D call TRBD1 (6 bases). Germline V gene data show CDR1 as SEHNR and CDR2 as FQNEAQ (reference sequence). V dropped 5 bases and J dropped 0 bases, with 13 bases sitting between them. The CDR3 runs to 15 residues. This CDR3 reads CASSNQQGANYGYTF. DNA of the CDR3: TGTGCCAGCAGCAATCAACAGGGAGCTAACTATGGCTACACCTTC.

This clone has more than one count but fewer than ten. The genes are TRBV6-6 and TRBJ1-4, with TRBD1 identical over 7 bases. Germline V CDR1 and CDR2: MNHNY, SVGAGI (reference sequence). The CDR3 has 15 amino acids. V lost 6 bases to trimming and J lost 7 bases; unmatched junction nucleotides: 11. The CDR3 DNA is TGTGCCAGCAGGAGGGACAGTTCGGCTAGTGAAAAACTGTTTTTT. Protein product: CASRRDSSASEKLFF.

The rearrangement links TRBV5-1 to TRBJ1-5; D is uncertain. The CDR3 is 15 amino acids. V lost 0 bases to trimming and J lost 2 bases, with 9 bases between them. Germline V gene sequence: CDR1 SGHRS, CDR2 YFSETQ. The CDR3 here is CASSLEVGGNQPQHF. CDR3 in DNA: TGCGCCAGCAGCTTGGAGGTCGGGGGCAATCAGCCCCAGCATTTT. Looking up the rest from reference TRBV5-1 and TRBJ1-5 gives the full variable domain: KAGVTQTPRYLIKTRGQQVTLSCSPISGHRSVSWYQQTPGQGLQFLFEYFSETQRNKGNFPGRFSGRQFSNSRSEMNVSTLELGDSALYLCASSLEVGGNQPQHFGDGTRLSIL.

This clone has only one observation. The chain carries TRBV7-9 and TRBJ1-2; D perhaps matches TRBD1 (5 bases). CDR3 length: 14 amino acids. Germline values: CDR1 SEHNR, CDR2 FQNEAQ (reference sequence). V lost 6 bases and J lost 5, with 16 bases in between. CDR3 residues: CASSNAGGSYGYTF. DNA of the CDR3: TGTGCCAGCAGTAACGCTGGGGGGTCTTATGGCTACACCTTC.

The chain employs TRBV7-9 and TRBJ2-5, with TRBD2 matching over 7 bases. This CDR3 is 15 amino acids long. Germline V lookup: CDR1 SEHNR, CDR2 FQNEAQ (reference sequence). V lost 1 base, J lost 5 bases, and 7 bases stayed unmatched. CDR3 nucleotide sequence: TGTGCCAGCAGCTTAGAAATAGCGGGCCAGGAGACCCAGTACTTC. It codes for CASSLEIAGQETQYF.